This T cell receptor (beta chain) was found in a study of T cells in Graves' hyperthyroidism and ophthalmopathy. V shed 5 bases and J 5 bases; nucleotides not matched to a gene: 8. The CDR3 extends over 14 amino acids. CDR1 and CDR2 from the germline V gene are MNHEY and SVGAGI. This clonotype was seen at least ten times. Template material for amplifying TCR beta CDR3 regions consisted of RNA transcripts. First-round RT-PCR of the TCR CDR3 relied on the HTBI primer set. TCRdb used MiXCR to reprocess the multiplex PCR reads, holding one entry per CDR3 protein. Altogether some 510,000 distinct CDR3 sequences are present, around 21% being singletons, with the ten largest covering about 25%.

The TCR was taken from a young man with Graves' hyperthyroidism. The V and J genes are TRBV6-5 and TRBJ1-2; 7 bases are a match to TRBD1. Sequences were obtained from blood. CDR3 residues: CASSPLQGTYGYTF. The DNA of the CDR3 is TGTGCCAGCAGTCCCTTACAGGGGACTTATGGCTACACCTTC.